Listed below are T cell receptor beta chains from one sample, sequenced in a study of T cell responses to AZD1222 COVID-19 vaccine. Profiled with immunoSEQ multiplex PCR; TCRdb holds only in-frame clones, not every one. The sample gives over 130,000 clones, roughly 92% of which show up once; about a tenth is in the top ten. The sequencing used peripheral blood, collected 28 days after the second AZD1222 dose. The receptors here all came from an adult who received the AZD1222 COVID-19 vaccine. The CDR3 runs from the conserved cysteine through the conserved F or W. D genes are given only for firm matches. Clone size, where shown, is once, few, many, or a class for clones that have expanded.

CASSLGFLTDTQYF,TGTGCCAGCAGCTTAGGGTTCCTTACAGATACGCAGTATTTT,NA,TRBV7-3,TRBJ2-3,NA
CASAPSGSYEQYF,TGTGCCAGCGCTCCTAGCGGGAGTTACGAGCAGTACTTC,TRBD2,TRBV7-9,TRBJ2-7,NA
CASSIGGRGNQPQHF,TGTGCCAGTAGTATAGGTGGCAGAGGGAATCAGCCCCAGCATTTT,NA,TRBV19,TRBJ1-5,NA
CASSMGTRGTGELFF,TGTGCCAGTAGTATGGGGACTAGGGGCACCGGGGAGCTGTTTTTT,TRBD2,TRBV19,TRBJ2-2,NA
CATGRGMNNDGYTF,TGTGCCACGGGCCGGGGGATGAATAACGATGGCTACACCTTC,NA,TRBV2,TRBJ1-2,NA
CASSGNYGYTF,TGTGCCAGCAGCGGTAACTATGGCTACACCTTC,NA,TRBV9,TRBJ1-2,NA
CATSDSVSGAYSWNEQFF,TGTGCCACCAGTGACTCTGTATCCGGGGCTTACTCCTGGAATGAGCAGTTCTTC,NA,TRBV24-1,TRBJ2-1,NA
CASRPRPTSLQEFF,TGTGCCAGCAGGCCTCGACCGACTAGCCTACAGGAGTTCTTC,TRBD2,TRBV7-2,TRBJ2-1,NA
CASSLGVGDTQYF,TGTGCCAGCAGTTTAGGGGTTGGAGATACGCAGTATTTT,NA,TRBV6-5,TRBJ2-3,NA
CASSLDPGGGDTQYF,TGTGCCAGCAGCTTAGATCCAGGGGGTGGAGATACGCAGTATTTT,TRBD1,TRBV11-3,TRBJ2-3,NA
CASTIEATSGNTIYF,TGTGCCAGCACTATAGAGGCAACGTCAGGAAACACCATATATTTT,NA,TRBV2,TRBJ1-3,NA
CAISEAVGGQETQYF,TGTGCCATCAGTGAGGCAGTAGGGGGGCAAGAGACCCAGTACTTC,NA,TRBV10-3,TRBJ2-5,NA
CASSYSVTGTFAEAFF,TGTGCCAGCAGTTACTCTGTAACCGGCACCTTCGCTGAAGCTTTCTTT,NA,TRBV6-5,TRBJ1-1,NA
CASRGGSGRGTQYF,TGTGCCAGTAGGGGAGGTAGCGGGAGGGGTACGCAGTATTTT,TRBD2,TRBV19,TRBJ2-3,NA
CATSLGQGWDYGYTF,TGTGCCACCAGCCTAGGCCAGGGTTGGGACTATGGCTACACCTTC,NA,TRBV15,TRBJ1-2,NA
CATHRGGRNQPQHF,TGTGCCACCCATCGAGGGGGCCGCAATCAGCCCCAGCATTTT,TRBD1,TRBV6-5,TRBJ1-5,once
CASSYPTPELVPDTEAFF,TGTGCCAGCAGTTACCCGACGCCGGAGCTCGTACCGGACACTGAAGCTTTCTTT,NA,TRBV6-2/TRBV6-3,TRBJ1-1,NA
CASSSSGGGTEAFF,TGTGCCAGCAGTTCCTCGGGGGGGGGCACTGAAGCTTTCTTT,NA,TRBV6-5,TRBJ1-1,NA
CASSPLTGNTEAFF,TGCGCCAGCAGCCCGTTAACAGGGAACACTGAAGCTTTCTTT,NA,TRBV4-1,TRBJ1-1,once
CASSYRDREVSGYTF,TGTGCCAGCAGTTACCGGGACAGGGAGGTCAGCGGCTACACCTTC,TRBD1,TRBV5-4,TRBJ1-2,once
CASSLHGQGAYGYTF,TGCGCCAGCAGCCTACATGGACAGGGGGCTTATGGCTACACCTTC,TRBD1,TRBV5-1,TRBJ1-2,NA
CSVPWGGDYGYTF,TGCAGCGTCCCTTGGGGAGGGGACTATGGCTACACCTTC,NA,TRBV29-1,TRBJ1-2,few
CASILAQGLRYTF,NA,NA,TRBV6-5,TRBJ1-2,NA
CASSIAGPNYGYTF,TGTGCCAGTAGTATAGCAGGACCGAATTATGGCTACACCTTC,NA,TRBV19,TRBJ1-2,NA
CSVEVGPGQWNYGYTF,TGCAGCGTTGAAGTGGGCCCGGGACAGTGGAACTATGGCTACACCTTC,TRBD1,TRBV29-1,TRBJ1-2,NA
CASKATVLNTEAFF,TGTGCCAGTAAGGCTACGGTCCTGAACACTGAAGCTTTCTTT,NA,TRBV19,TRBJ1-1,NA
CASSIWGEGLVFGEQFF,TGTGCCAGTAGTATATGGGGGGAGGGACTAGTCTTCGGTGAGCAGTTCTTC,TRBD2,TRBV19,TRBJ2-1,once
CASSPDRVYGYTF,TGTGCCAGCAGCCCTGACAGGGTGTATGGCTACACCTTC,TRBD1,TRBV5-5,TRBJ1-2,NA
CATDRGYEQYF,TGTGCCACCGATAGGGGCTACGAGCAGTACTTC,NA,TRBV6-6,TRBJ2-7,NA
CASSVAALGNTIYF,TGTGCCAGCAGCGTAGCGGCGTTGGGAAACACCATATATTTT,NA,TRBV9,TRBJ1-3,NA
CASSLGRGNTEAFF,TGTGCCAGCAGCTTAGGCAGGGGGAACACTGAAGCTTTCTTT,NA,TRBV5-4,TRBJ1-1,NA
CASSPDGTNYGYTF,TGTGCCAGCTCTCCGGACGGCACTAACTATGGCTACACCTTC,NA,TRBV18,TRBJ1-2,once
CASSPSRVLRNEKLFF,TGTGCCAGCAGCCCGTCCAGGGTTTTGCGTAATGAAAAACTGTTTTTT,NA,TRBV7-8,TRBJ1-4,NA
CASSYGKGGNQPQHF,TGTGCCAGCAGTTACGGCAAGGGGGGCAATCAGCCCCAGCATTTT,NA,TRBV6-6,TRBJ1-5,NA
CASSMEVGPQHF,TGTGCCAGTAGTATGGAGGTCGGGCCCCAGCATTTT,NA,TRBV19,TRBJ1-5,NA
CASSQDQKEYF,TGTGCCAGCAGCCAAGATCAGAAAGAGTACTTC,NA,TRBV3-1/TRBV3-2,TRBJ2-4,NA
CATSRERPLGEQYF,TGTGCCACCAGCAGAGAGAGACCACTCGGAGAGCAGTACTTC,NA,TRBV15,TRBJ2-7,NA